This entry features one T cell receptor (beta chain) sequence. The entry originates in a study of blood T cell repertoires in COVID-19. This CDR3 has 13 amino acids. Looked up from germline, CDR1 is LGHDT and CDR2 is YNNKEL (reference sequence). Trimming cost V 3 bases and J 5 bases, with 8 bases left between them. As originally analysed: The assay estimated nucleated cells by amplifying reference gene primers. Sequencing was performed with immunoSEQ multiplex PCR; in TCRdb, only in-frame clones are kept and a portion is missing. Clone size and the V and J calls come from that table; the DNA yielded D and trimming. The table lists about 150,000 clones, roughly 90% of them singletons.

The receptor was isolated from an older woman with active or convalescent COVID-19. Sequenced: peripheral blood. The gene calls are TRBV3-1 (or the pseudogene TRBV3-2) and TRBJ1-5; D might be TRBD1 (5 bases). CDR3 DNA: TGTGCCAGCAGCCACAGGGAGGATCAGCCCCAGCATTTT. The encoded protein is CASSHREDQPQHF.